The present T cell receptor (beta chain) was sequenced within a study of T cells in Graves' hyperthyroidism and ophthalmopathy. General study points: The blood repertoire included most of the expanded thyroid clonotypes above 0.001.

The source material, RNA transcripts, was used to amplify TCR beta CDR3 regions. First-round RT-PCR targeting the TCR CDR3 was performed with the HTBI primer set. TCRdb analysed the multiplex PCR reads with MiXCR anew, one entry per CDR3 protein. This table has hundreds of thousands of distinct CDR3 sequences, under 15% appearing once. CDR1 is SGHAT, CDR2 FQNNGV, per germline. The CDR3 runs 15 residues. Between the trimmed V and J ends, which lost 0 bases and 8 bases, there was a span of 16 bases. This clonotype was seen more than once but under ten times. The antigen remains undetermined. Uncontrolled infections, other autoimmune diseases, pregnancy or lactation led to exclusion of patients.

Sequenced: blood. The sequence was obtained from a woman aged 40-49 years with Graves' ophthalmopathy. The V gene is TRBV11-2, the J gene TRBJ1-2; D is unclear. The CDR3 region is CASSLDVLALGGYTF. Written as DNA, the CDR3 is TGTGCCAGCAGCTTAGATGTCCTGGCTTTGGGAGGCTACACCTTC. Complete variable domain (other parts from reference TRBV11-2 and TRBJ1-2): EAGVAQSPRYKIIEKRQSVAFWCNPISGHATLYWYQQILGQGPKLLIQFQNNGVVDDSQLPKDRFSAERLKGVDSTLKIQPAKLEDSAVYLCASSLDVLALGGYTFGSGTRLTVV.